This T cell receptor beta chain derives from a study of T cell repertoires in cytomegalovirus infection. For the study at large: CMV infection plus the matching HLA type was flagged by public TCR beta signatures. Points from the study as a whole: There were HLA-C-restricted CMV-specific TCR beta clonotypes dominating the ex vivo response. Using cumulative public TCR beta family frequency, the authors identified those who carried CMV together with the relevant HLA.

MiXCR was run by TCRdb on the reads, yielding one entry per CDR3 protein. The table includes about 330,000 distinct CDR3 sequences, over 7.5% detected once. CDR3 length equals 13 residues. Germline CDR1 SGHAT, CDR2 FQNNGV. V was pared by 5 bases and J by 3 bases, with 11 bases between. The sample holds a few counts of this clonotype. Its specificity is unknown. Source material: PBMCs. This TCR was recovered from a human donor in good health (CMV status not recorded). Some clones in this sample may be carry-over from other donors' samples. This sequence joins TRBV11-2 and TRBJ2-7; D perhaps matches TRBD1 (5 bases). The CDR3 nucleotides are TGTGCCAGCAGCCTACAGGCGATCTACGAGCAGTACTTC. Its translation: CASSLQAIYEQYF.